This TCR beta chain was recorded in a study of blood T cell repertoires in COVID-19. Study in general: The samples span acute and convalescent COVID-19 from the United States, Italy and Spain. T cells, B-cell-depleted T cells, or PBMCs supplied cDNA or gDNA.

The V and J ends lost 4 bases and 2 bases, in that order; junction bases with no gene match: 5. The germline V gene encodes CDR1 SGDLS and CDR2 YYNGEE. CDR3 length: 16 residues. Clones were sequenced by immunoSEQ multiplex PCR, and TCRdb holds only the in-frame ones, with some missing. The sample lists more than 85,000 clones, over 75% seen once, with 6.5% in the top ten. Sample: peripheral blood. The TCR was taken from a woman aged 55-69 years with acute or convalescent COVID-19. The chain uses TRBV9 and TRBJ2-1, with 11 bases matching TRBD2. The CDR3 DNA follows: TGTGCCAGCAGCTTCGGACTAGCGGGTCCCTACAATGAGCAGTTCTTC. Translation: CASSFGLAGPYNEQFF.